This T cell receptor beta chain stems from a study of cytomegalovirus exposure and HLA in healthy donors (dated by TCRdb to about 2017). For context, the study as a whole: In an earlier analysis of 550 to 750 of the donors, 250 to 300 Gb of sequence data and just under 120 million unique TCR beta sequences from some 170 million T cells were reported. About 320 gigabases of sequencing data and around 87 million unique TCR sequences were included in an early release covering roughly 700 HLA-typed donors. Of the approximately 400 genotyped donors, around 81% fell in the genetic ancestry cluster associated with self-reported Caucasian donors. The aim of the study was to test whether cataloging public T cell receptors could identify signatures of past pathogen exposure. The T cell repertoires of about 700 subjects were profiled by immunosequencing and related to cytomegalovirus serostatus. A separate validation cohort of roughly 120 different subjects was used in addition to the roughly 670-subject first cohort. The study combined high-throughput TCR immunosequencing, statistical association of individual TCRs with disease status, and machine learning to predict cytomegalovirus infection status. In a later analysis, previously published TCR beta repertoires from about 640 donors were re-analyzed and high-resolution HLA genotyping was added so that TCR occurrence patterns could be studied. In the later analysis, no new phenotypic data were used to find candidate immune exposures; instead, reliance was placed on TCR beta sequences and their occurrence across donors. An earlier analysis of 587 of the donors used high-throughput TCR beta sequencing to judge whether each TCR beta V gene segment behaved as functional or pseudogenic. Alongside the repertoire data, information on donor age, sex, ethnicity and CMV serostatus was compiled. Genome-wide SNP genotypes for about 60% of the 666 donors were used in a later genetic analysis, which treated that subset as a discovery cohort. Every repertoire in the discovery cohort had been generated on one and the same sequencing platform. Both class I and class II loci were covered by HLA typing, at four-digit resolution. The number of donors typed differed by locus, with roughly 629-640 for A, B, C, DRB1 and DQB1, roughly 520 for DQA1, over 600 for DPA1, and around 430 for DPB1. About five DR-DQ haplotypes were treated as single units for association and clustering because of strong linkage in the cohort. Across some 400 genotyped donors of the cohort, an average of roughly 250,000 unique TCR beta nucleotide sequences per donor were sequenced, and 15% to 20% of those sequences were non-productive.

Receptor amplification or capture employed the immunoSEQ multiplex PCR assay. For the multiplex PCR, a mixture combining 60 forward primers for TCR Vbeta segments and 13 reverse primers for TCR Jbeta segments was used. The CDR3 region of rearranged TCR beta genes was amplified from genomic DNA with a multiplex PCR assay. On the Illumina HiSeq System, the amplified TCR beta libraries were sequenced as 87-base-pair reads. The source study handled its data this way. Across the 600 to 700 repertoires, a later analysis counted about 81 million unique TCR beta chains, approximately 12 million of which were shared by at least two donors. A nearest-neighbor algorithm error-corrected the raw reads and collapsed the reads into unique sequences, merging closely related sequences to remove PCR and sequencing errors. CDR3 sequences were aligned to IMGT reference sequences to assign V, D and J gene segments. For a sequence to be retained, a match of at least six nucleotides was required to both a V gene segment and a J gene segment. Rearrangements were called productive when the CDR3 lacked stop codons and stayed in frame with V and J; all others were non-productive. CDR3 was defined by IMGT convention, running from the second conserved V-encoded cysteine to the conserved J-encoded phenylalanine. The earlier analysis of some 580 of the donors excluded any sequence lacking an unambiguous match to a single V gene segment. In an earlier analysis of about 590 of the donors, a V segment was called functional when productive rearrangements were above 56.7%, and segregating when the standard deviation between donors exceeded 5%. A statistical classification framework was built to diagnose cytomegalovirus status from the catalog of TCR beta chain sequences. In a later analysis, V and J genes were assigned by comparing TCR nucleotide sequences against IMGT/GENE-DB human TR gene sequences. In a later analysis, CDR3 sequences and most-parsimonious VDJ recombination scenarios were assigned using the TCRdist pipeline. In a later analysis, each TCR beta chain was defined by its CDR3 amino acid sequence together with its V-gene family, and reads lacking a unique V-gene family were excluded. As a way to deal with suspected cross-contamination and a sequencing artifact, a later analysis dropped 450 to 600 nucleotide sequences that were highly shared and had low generation probability. A later analysis calculated a clonal expansion index for each public chain from normalized within-repertoire ranks of inferred template counts. Generation probabilities in a later analysis came from a VDJ recombination model fitted to out-of-frame rearrangements, and those results were checked against IGoR. A later analysis scored TCR-TCR, TCR-HLA and TCR-CMV co-occurrence with hypergeometric tests, applying a repertoire-size bias correction to TCR pairs. False discovery rates were estimated in a later analysis by permuting HLA or CMV assignments 20 times. A later analysis grouped co-occurring TCRs with DBSCAN, adding TCRdist sequence similarity when clustering within HLA-allele-positive subsets. For co-occurrence clustering, repertoires with fewer than 30,000 or more than 120,000 public chains were excluded, along with about five repertoires with anomalous nucleotide sharing. The clones in this table, taken by TCRdb from immuneACCESS, are in-frame only. Not every clone is retained; where verified, under half of the shortfall comes from an unresolved V gene, and the cause of the rest is unknown. That table supplies the V and J calls and clone size; D and trimming were determined from the DNA. In this sample the table shows approximately 140,000 clones, around 77% of which occur a single time. The top ten clones comprise roughly 2.2% of the sample.

What the study reported, not specific to this receptor: The classifier was reported to diagnose cytomegalovirus status with high specificity and sensitivity in both the original and validation cohorts. Linkage disequilibrium might explain the correlated functional status among segregating V segments, but an unknown experimental factor could not be ruled out. An earlier analysis of some 560 of the donors showed that most TCR beta V segments appeared in productive rearrangements either about 87% or about 30% of the time, which broadly matched IMGT annotations. This cohort had only TCR beta chains sequenced, and the lack of alpha or paired-chain data limited which features could be detected. Because the 87-base-pair reads could not distinguish some IMGT-functional V segments, including TRBV6-2 and TRBV6-3, those segments were excluded. The sequencing pipeline was judged likely to have produced a cluster of highly shared sequence variants as a technical artifact. While some public TCRs were present in many individuals, most TCR sequences turned up only very rarely across donors. A few of the identified cytomegalovirus-associated TCR beta chains were confirmed in vitro to be specific for cytomegalovirus antigens. Because counts were too low, fewer than 20 rarely observed V segments, including chromosome 9 orphons, were excluded from the earlier analysis of 500 to 700 of the donors. Strong co-occurrence of HLA alleles, especially DR and DQ, made assigning TCR associations to individual alleles difficult. According to a later analysis, TCR association rates differed among HLA loci, with DRB1 alleles showing the most associated TCRs and HLA-C alleles showing the fewest. In a later genetic analysis, a missense DCLRE1C variant was associated with V-gene and J-gene trimming of TCR beta chains, and the association was replicated in an independent cohort. It was suggested by the authors that the approach could potentially be generalized to other disease states and immunological phenotypes. Specific HLA alleles were associated with 15,000 to 20,000 TCR beta sequences at a false discovery rate of 0.05 in a later analysis. Roughly uniform sequencing depth across donors was assumed in presence/absence analyses, although this assumption may not hold. A total of 150 to 200 TCR beta chains were listed by the study as associated with cytomegalovirus. Because some donors lacked HLA typing at each locus, the association tests relied only on the typed subset. A further reported finding was that TCR beta sequences accurately predicted the HLA-A and HLA-B alleles for most subjects in the first cohort. In a later analysis, HLA-associated TCR beta chains were found to be more clonally expanded and to have lower generation probabilities than equally common non-associated chains. A later analysis found that most CMV-associated TCR beta chains appeared HLA-restricted, with HLA associations seemingly driven largely by CMV exposure. In a later genetic analysis, fewer N-insertions in productive TCRs were reported among donors in an Asian-associated ancestry cluster than the approximately 670-donor mean. The only immune exposure information available for the cohort was CMV serostatus. Several of the top co-occurrence clusters appeared to be linked to parvovirus B19, influenza, CMV and Epstein-Barr virus, according to a later analysis.

Regarding this clone: What antigen it recognizes has not been identified. Per-nucleotide qualities are absent, and no much larger clonotype sits a single base away.

The cohort comprised approximately 700 healthy bone marrow donors. All cohort members were sampled while nominally healthy, although unrecorded immune exposures were likely present. The donor was CMV seronegative and was included in the group of a few hundred seronegative cohort members. A peripheral blood sample was provided by each donor, and peripheral blood mononuclear cells were used for TCR beta sequencing. The Qiagen DNeasy Blood Extraction Kit was used to extract genomic DNA from the blood cell samples. CDR1 SNHLY and CDR2 FYNNEI are derived from the germline V gene. V lost 8 bases and J lost 5 bases; the stretch between them is 15 bases long. The CDR3 runs 14 amino acids, cysteine and phenylalanine included. The sequence is cut down to CDR3 DNA, 42 bases in frame from base 1.

Recombination joined TRBV2 with TRBJ2-2; a tentative D call is TRBD2 (6 bases match). Sequencing used PBMCs. The sequence was collected from a man aged 25 to 45 in good health and CMV-seronegative. The nucleotides are TGTGCCAGCGCGGGCGGGGCCCTAACCGGGGAGCTGTTTTTT. It is translated as CASAGGALTGELFF. The full variable domain, completed from the reference TRBV2 and TRBJ2-2 proteins outside the CDR3, reads EPEVTQTPSHQVTQMGQEVILRCVPISNHLYFYWYRQILGQKVEFLVSFYNNEISEKSEIFDDQFSVERPDGSNFTLKIRSTKLEDSAMYFCASAGGALTGELFFGEGSRLTVL.